The 28 T cell receptor beta chains reported below all come from one sample, sequenced in a study of Ad26.COV2.S vaccination and SARS-CoV-2 variants. Treatment in this sample: about 20 received Ad26.COV2.S at low or high dose, single or two shots; roughly five received placebo; per-sample allocation not given. All samples were drawn on day 63, counting from the first vaccine or placebo injection. Repertoires were generated with immunoSEQ multiplex PCR, while TCRdb's copy carries only in-frame clones and drops some. The table shows around 450,000 clones, with approximately 92% occurring only once. The input for sequencing was peripheral blood, taken in a trial of Ad26.COV2.S vaccine versus placebo. Receptors originate from a person aged 18 to 59 who received the Ad26.COV2.S COVID-19 vaccine or a placebo.

CDR3 sequence: CASSSPQLGGGSETQYF. The CDR3 DNA reads TGCGCCAGCAGCTCCCCCCAGCTCGGGGGGGGCTCGGAGACCCAGTACTTC. This sequence joins TRBV5-1 and TRBJ2-5; 8 positions match TRBD2. CDR1 and CDR2 from the germline V gene are SGHRS and YFSETQ. The length of the CDR3 is 17 residues. Unmatched junction bases numbered 15, after V lost 3 bases and J lost 5 bases.

This chain joins TRBV12-2 and TRBJ2-7. TRBV12-2 is assigned pseudogene status. This CDR3 region has 15 residues. CDR3 DNA: TGTGCAAGTCGCTTAGCAGGACGGAAAGCCTACGAGCAGTACGTC. It is translated as CASRLAGRKAYEQYV.

The chain joins TRBV13 to TRBJ2-5, with a possible D match to TRBD1 (6 bases). The V end lost 5 bases, the J end lost 4 bases, and 26 bases lay between the germline ends. The CDR3 runs 18 residues. From germline, CDR1 is PRHDT and CDR2 FYEKMQ (reference sequence). This CDR3 is CASSQRGLKTGLGETQYF. The CDR3 bases are TGTGCCAGCAGCCAAAGGGGCCTAAAGACAGGCTTGGGAGAGACCCAGTACTTC.

The chain joins TRBV5-4 to TRBJ2-2, with 7 bases that match TRBD2. Germline V CDR1 and CDR2: SGHNT, YYREEE (reference sequence). Losses at the gene ends were 5 bases for V and 7 bases for J; bases not matched to a gene: 5. The CDR3 is made up of 13 amino acids. DNA for the CDR3: TGTGCCAGCAGACGTTGGGGGGGCGGGGAGCTGTTTTTT. As protein: CASRRWGGGELFF.

The rearrangement uses TRBV7-2 and TRBJ2-2; 10 positions match TRBD2. The V gene end was trimmed by 5 bases and the J gene end by 3 bases; junction bases not matched to a gene: 6. Germline V gene data show CDR1 as SGHTA and CDR2 as FQGNSA. This CDR3 comprises 16 residues. CDR3 sequence reads: CASSITSGDYTGELFF. The CDR3 DNA follows: TGTGCCAGCAGCATTACTAGCGGGGACTACACCGGGGAGCTGTTTTTT.

The J gene is TRBJ2-5, the V gene TRBV7-2; a weak D match, TRBD2 (5 bases). The CDR3 is 16 amino acids. V lost 1 base to trimming and J lost 4 bases, with 16 bases between them. CDR1 and CDR2 from the germline V gene are SGHTA and FQGNSA. DNA for the CDR3: TGTGCCAGCAGCTTAGGAGTGGTCCCGAGCGGAGAGACCCAGTACTTC. Translating it yields CASSLGVVPSGETQYF.

This chain uses TRBV5-1 with TRBJ2-7; D ambiguous. Germline assignment: CDR1 SGHRS and CDR2 YFSETQ. Trimming cost V 3 bases and J 0 bases, with 16 bases left between them. This CDR3 has 16 residues. The CDR3 loop reads CASSSQKASHSYEQYF. In DNA form, the CDR3 reads TGCGCCAGCAGCTCGCAAAAAGCCTCCCACTCCTACGAGCAGTACTTC.

The chain has TRBV2 and TRBJ2-2; a weak D match, TRBD1 (5 bases). V was pared by 11 bases and J by 4 bases, with 14 bases between. The CDR3 extends over 13 amino acids. Germline V gives CDR1 SNHLY, CDR2 FYNNEI. CDR3 amino acids: CAGLGRSTGELFF. The CDR3 nucleotides are TGTGCCGGTCTGGGGCGGAGCACCGGGGAGCTGTTTTTT. Using reference TRBV2 and TRBJ2-2 for the parts outside the CDR3, the full variable domain is EPEVTQTPSHQVTQMGQEVILRCVPISNHLYFYWYRQILGQKVEFLVSFYNNEISEKSEIFDDQFSVERPDGSNFTLKIRSTKLEDSAMYFCAGLGRSTGELFFGEGSRLTVL.

The chain links TRBV3-1 (or the pseudogene TRBV3-2) to TRBJ1-1, with TRBD1 matching over 8 bases. V shed 8 bases, J shed 1 base, and the junction held 9 bases outside the gene matches. The length of the CDR3 is 15 residues. Germline lookup yields CDR1 LGHDT and CDR2 YNNKEL (reference sequence). CDR3 region: CASGGTGPPNTEAFF. CDR3 nucleotide sequence: TGTGCCAGCGGGGGGACAGGCCCTCCGAACACTGAAGCTTTCTTT.

This clone has just one count. This sequence joins TRBV5-4 and TRBJ2-5; D is tentatively TRBD1 or TRBD2 (5 bases each). Germline V CDR1 and CDR2: SGHNT, YYREEE (reference sequence). V gave up 3 bases and J gave up 2 bases, with 8 bases separating them. The CDR3 extends over 13 amino acids. The CDR3 DNA is TGTGCCAGCAGCTCTTGGGGGCAAGAGACCCAGTACTTC. This encodes CASSSWGQETQYF.

This clone has just one count. The rearrangement joins TRBV5-1 to TRBJ1-1; the match to TRBD1 covers 7 bases. This CDR3 spans 12 amino acids. Germline V lookup: CDR1 SGHRS, CDR2 YFSETQ. V trimming: 5 bases; J trimming: 11 bases; junction bases outside the gene matches: 9. The CDR3 nucleotides read TGCGCCAGCAGTCCACAGGGGCCTGGCGCTTTCTTT. As protein: CASSPQGPGAFF.

V gene TRBV7-2 combines with J gene TRBJ2-5; 10 bases map to TRBD2. Trimming took 4 bases from V and 1 from J; bases not matched to a gene: 3. Germline CDR1 and CDR2: SGHTA and FQGNSA. The CDR3 extends over 15 amino acids. In DNA form, the CDR3 reads TGTGCCAGCAGCTCAGGGACTAGCGTCCAAGAGACCCAGTACTTC. Encoded protein: CASSSGTSVQETQYF.

The rearrangement links TRBV18 to TRBJ1-4; unclear D gene. CDR1 KGHSH and CDR2 LQKENI come from the germline V gene. Trimming shortened V by 3 bases and J by 5 bases, and 13 bases separated the two germline ends. The CDR3 extends over 15 amino acids. In nucleotides, the CDR3 is TGTGCCAGCTCACCTTGGGCAGGCCCGAATGAAAAACTGTTTTTT. Protein sequence: CASSPWAGPNEKLFF.

The chain uses TRBV2 and TRBJ1-2; D perhaps matches TRBD1 (5 bases). The V end was cut by 7 bases, the J end by 8 bases, with 17 bases between. The CDR3 spans 13 residues. Germline CDR1 is SNHLY and CDR2 is FYNNEI. As DNA, the CDR3 is TGTGCCAGCATCGGTACAGGTCTATTGGGCTACACCTTC. Encoded protein: CASIGTGLLGYTF.

V and J are TRBV9 and TRBJ1-4, with a tentative D call TRBD1 (5 bases). Germline CDR1 reads SGDLS; CDR2 reads YYNGEE. The ends were cut back, 3 bases at V and 6 bases at J, with 21 bases in the middle. There are 17 residues in the CDR3. For the CDR3, the DNA is TGTGCCAGCAGCGCCCGGGCAGGGAGTGCGGGGGATGAAAAACTGTTTTTT. It yields the protein CASSARAGSAGDEKLFF.

This sequence joins TRBV10-3 and TRBJ2-7; no definite D call. Germline assignment: CDR1 ENHRY and CDR2 SYGVKD. The CDR3 length is 14 residues. The CDR3 loop reads CAISELGPPIFAEV. The CDR3 nucleotides are TGTGCCATCAGTGAGTTGGGCCCCCCAATCTTCGCGGAAGTC.

V usage is TRBV2 and J usage is TRBJ1-3, with D unclear. This CDR3 has 14 amino acids. CDR1 is SNHLY, CDR2 FYNNEI, per germline. Deletions cut 7 bases from V and 3 bases from J, with 13 bases between. CDR3 residues: CASTFSGYGNTIYF. In nucleotides, the CDR3 is TGTGCCAGCACCTTCTCGGGATATGGAAACACCATATATTTT.

The chain joins TRBV19 to TRBJ2-6, with 7 bases that match TRBD1. Looked up from germline, CDR1 is LNHDA and CDR2 is SQIVND (reference sequence). This CDR3 has 17 residues. Trimming took 9 bases from V and 0 from J; bases not matched to a gene: 11. CDR3 coding DNA: TGTGCCAGCGGTAACAGGGGCGGACCCTCTGGGGCCAACGTCCTGACTTTC. Encoded protein: CASGNRGGPSGANVLTF.

This chain uses TRBV7-9 with TRBJ1-2, with 8 bases identical to TRBD1. The CDR3 is 16 residues long. Germline V gene lookup returns CDR1 SEHNR and CDR2 FQNEAQ (reference sequence). V was pared by 5 bases and J by 4 bases, with 12 bases of the junction left unmatched. The CDR3 spells CASSPRTGWEVYGYTF. DNA of the CDR3: TGTGCCAGCAGCCCACGGACAGGGTGGGAGGTCTATGGCTACACCTTC.

The chain recombines TRBV27 with TRBJ1-6; D not resolved. V lost 2 bases and J lost 9, with 14 bases in between. The CDR3 is made up of 15 amino acids. The germline V gene encodes CDR1 MNHEY and CDR2 SMNVEV (reference sequence). The CDR3 region is CASSLETWGSSPLHF. CDR3 sequence (DNA): TGTGCCAGCAGTTTAGAGACATGGGGTAGTTCACCCCTCCACTTT.

The CDR3 region has the DNA TGTGCCAGCAGTGAAGGGGGGAGGTTAGCGTTCTTT. Its translation is CASSEGGRLAFF. This sequence joins TRBV2 and TRBJ1-1; tentatively, D is TRBD1 (5 bases). The CDR3 is made up of 12 amino acids. Deletions cut 1 base from V and 14 bases from J, with 14 bases between. The germline CDR1 and CDR2 sequences are SNHLY and FYNNEI.

This clone occurred once. This chain connects TRBV11-2 to TRBJ2-1, with unresolved D. Germline V lookup: CDR1 SGHAT, CDR2 FQNNGV. The CDR3 is made up of 10 amino acids. Trimming left V 4 bases short and J 5 bases short, with 0 bases between. For the CDR3, the DNA is TGTGCCAGCAGCTACAATGAGCAGTTCTTC. As protein: CASSYNEQFF.

This clone was counted a few times. The chain employs TRBV7-2 and TRBJ1-5, with no clear D. The germline CDR1 and CDR2 sequences are SGHTA and FQGNSA. The CDR3 loop spans 15 amino acids. V was trimmed by 2 bases and J by 2 bases, leaving 10 bases between them. CDR3: CASSLNGARNQPQHF. The DNA for the CDR3 is TGTGCCAGCAGCTTAAACGGAGCCCGCAATCAGCCCCAGCATTTT.

The genes are TRBV5-4 and TRBJ1-4; a weak D match, TRBD1 (5 bases). CDR3 length: 15 amino acids. Trimming removed 6 bases at V and 3 bases at J, with 15 bases between. CDR1 and CDR2 (germline): SGHNT, YYREEE (reference sequence). The CDR3 bases are TGTGCCAGCACTCGAGCGGGACTGCCTAATGAAAAACTGTTTTTT. Translating it yields CASTRAGLPNEKLFF.

The V call is TRBV3-1 (or the pseudogene TRBV3-2), the J call TRBJ2-7; D unresolved. The CDR3 consists of 13 residues. Germline V gene data show CDR1 as LGHDT and CDR2 as YNNKEL (reference sequence). Trimming took off 2 bases at V and 3 bases at J, with 8 bases between the two ends. The CDR3 DNA sequence: TGTGCCAGCAGCCAATCACCCTTCTACGAGCAGTACGTC. Its protein product is CASSQSPFYEQYV.

The chain is built from TRBV5-1 and TRBJ1-1, with D possibly TRBD1 on 5 matching bases. V was clipped by 0 bases and J by 3 bases, with 9 bases between them. The length of the CDR3 is 14 residues. Germline values: CDR1 SGHRS, CDR2 YFSETQ. The CDR3 nucleotides are TGCGCCAGCAGCTTGGATGGGACTGACACTGAAGCTTTCTTT. It specifies CASSLDGTDTEAFF.

The chain joins TRBV7-9 to TRBJ2-1; 7 nucleotides agree with TRBD2. Germline-derived CDR1 and CDR2 are SEHNR and FQNEAQ (reference sequence). V dropped 7 bases and J dropped 4; count of bases not matched to a gene: 10. The CDR3 extends over 15 amino acids. CDR3 protein: CASIPEASGYNEQFF. DNA of the CDR3: TGTGCCAGCATACCGGAGGCTAGCGGTTACAATGAGCAGTTCTTC.

The V gene is TRBV10-3, the J gene TRBJ1-6; no reliable D call. CDR3 length equals 13 residues. The V end lost 4 bases, the J end lost 8 bases, and 9 bases lay between the germline ends. CDR1 ENHRY and CDR2 SYGVKD come from the germline V gene. CDR3 in DNA: TGTGCCATCAGTGCGCAGGACTATTCACCCCTCCACTTT. Translated, it gives CAISAQDYSPLHF.